Included here is one TCR beta chain sequence, with context. Its target is not known. The data were obtained in a study of cytomegalovirus exposure and HLA in healthy donors. Study results and limitations: A previous analysis found most TCR beta V segments productive roughly 90% or roughly 30% of the time. Despite most TCR sequences being rare, some public TCRs occurred in many donors. Within the data, a cluster of highly shared sequence variants was likely a sequencing artifact.

Primers included in the PCR were 60 Vbeta and 13 Jbeta primers. The method was immunoSEQ multiplex PCR; TCRdb's version includes in-frame clones alone and lacks a portion of them. The table shows about 180,000 clones, with about four fifths occurring only once. The ends lost 3 bases at V and 1 base at J; junction bases unmatched: 5. The CDR3 covers 15 residues. Germline V lookup: CDR1 SGDLS, CDR2 YYNGEE. Despite likely unrecorded immune exposures, the donors were nominally healthy at the time of sampling. The chain uses TRBV9 and TRBJ2-3; 7 nucleotides match TRBD2. The source is a woman in her twenties or thirties in good health and CMV-seronegative. Sequenced material: PBMCs. CDR3 amino acids: CASSAYTSGTDTQYF. In nucleotides, the CDR3 is TGTGCCAGCAGCGCTTACACTAGCGGCACAGATACGCAGTATTTT.